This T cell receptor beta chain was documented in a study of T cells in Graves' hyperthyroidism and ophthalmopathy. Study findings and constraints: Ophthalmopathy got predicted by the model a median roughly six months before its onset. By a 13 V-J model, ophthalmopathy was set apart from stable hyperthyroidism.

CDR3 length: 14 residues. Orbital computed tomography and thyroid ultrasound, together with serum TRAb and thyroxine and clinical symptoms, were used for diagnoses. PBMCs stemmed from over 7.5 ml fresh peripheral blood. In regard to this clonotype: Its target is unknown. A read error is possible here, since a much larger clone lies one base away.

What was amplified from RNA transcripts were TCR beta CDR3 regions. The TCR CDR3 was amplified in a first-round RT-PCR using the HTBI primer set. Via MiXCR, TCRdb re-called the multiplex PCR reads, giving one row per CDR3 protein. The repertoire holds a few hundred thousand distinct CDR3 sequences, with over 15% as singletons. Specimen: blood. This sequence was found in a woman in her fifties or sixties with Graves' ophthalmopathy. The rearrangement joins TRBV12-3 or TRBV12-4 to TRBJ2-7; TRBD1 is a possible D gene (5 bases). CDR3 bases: TGTACCAGCAGTTTGGGGCCCGGAGATTACGAGCAGTACTTC. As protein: CTSSLGPGDYEQYF.